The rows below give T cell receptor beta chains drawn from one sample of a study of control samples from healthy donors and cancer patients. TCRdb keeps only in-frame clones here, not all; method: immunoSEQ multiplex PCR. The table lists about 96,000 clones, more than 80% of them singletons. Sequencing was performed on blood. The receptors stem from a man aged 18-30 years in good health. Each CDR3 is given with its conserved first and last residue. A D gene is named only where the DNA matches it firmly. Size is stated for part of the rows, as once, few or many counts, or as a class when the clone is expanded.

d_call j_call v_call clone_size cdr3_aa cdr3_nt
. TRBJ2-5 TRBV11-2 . CASSLAPEETQYF TGTGCCAGCAGCTTAGCGCCGGAAGAGACCCAGTACTTC
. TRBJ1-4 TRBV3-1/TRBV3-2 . CASSQRWGQGGREKLFF TGTGCCAGCAGCCAAAGATGGGGACAAGGGGGAAGGGAAAAACTGTTTTTT
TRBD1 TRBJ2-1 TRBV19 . CASRWDRRNEQFF TGTGCCAGTAGATGGGACAGACGAAATGAGCAGTTCTTC
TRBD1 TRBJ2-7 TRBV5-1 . CASSLRGQLYEQYF TGCGCCAGCAGCTTAAGGGGACAGTTGTACGAGCAGTACTTC
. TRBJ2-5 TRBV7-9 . CASSSSGSRETQYF TGTGCCAGCAGCTCCTCAGGTTCTCGAGAGACCCAGTACTTC
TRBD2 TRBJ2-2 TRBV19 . CASSITSGNTGELFF TGTGCCAGTAGTATAACTAGCGGGAACACCGGGGAGCTGTTTTTT
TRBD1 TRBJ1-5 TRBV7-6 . CASSLEVGTGENQPQHF TGTGCCAGCAGCTTAGAGGTCGGGACAGGGGAAAATCAGCCCCAGCATTTT
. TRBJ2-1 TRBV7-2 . CASSAVAARYNEQFF TGTGCCAGCAGCGCGGTGGCTGCCAGGTACAATGAGCAGTTCTTC
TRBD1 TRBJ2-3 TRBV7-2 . CASSPRGGPTDTQYF TGTGCCAGCAGCCCTAGAGGGGGCCCCACAGATACGCAGTATTTT
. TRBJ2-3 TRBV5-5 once CASFGPLTDTQYF TGTGCCAGCTTCGGACCCCTTACAGATACGCAGTATTTT
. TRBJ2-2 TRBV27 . CASSSVVGELFF TGTGCCAGCAGCTCAGTGGTCGGGGAGCTGTTTTTT
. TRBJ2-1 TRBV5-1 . CASSVTRGVYNEQFF TGCGCCAGCAGCGTGACTAGGGGAGTCTACAATGAGCAGTTCTTC
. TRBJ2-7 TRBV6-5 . CASSLRSPAYEQYF TGTGCCAGCAGTCTCCGGTCTCCTGCCTACGAGCAGTACTTC
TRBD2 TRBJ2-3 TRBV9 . CASSSGTHLTDTQYF TGTGCCAGCAGCAGCGGGACTCACCTCACAGATACGCAGTATTTT
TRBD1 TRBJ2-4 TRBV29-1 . CSVEESGQGNIQYF TGCAGCGTTGAAGAGTCCGGACAGGGAAACATTCAGTACTTC
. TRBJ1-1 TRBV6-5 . CASSYHKNTEAFF TGTGCCAGCAGTTACCACAAGAACACTGAAGCTTTCTTT
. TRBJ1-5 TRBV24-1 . CATSDLRGGHSNQPQHF TGTGCCACCAGTGATTTGAGGGGCGGACATAGCAATCAGCCCCAGCATTTT
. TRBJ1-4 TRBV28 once CASTLSGREKLFF TGTGCCAGCACCCTGTCGGGAAGGGAAAAACTGTTTTTT
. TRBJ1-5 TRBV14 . CAISYSNQPQHF TGTGCCATTTCTTATAGCAATCAGCCCCAGCATTTT
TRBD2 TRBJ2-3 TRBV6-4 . CASSETSGSVDTQYF TGTGCCAGCAGTGAGACTAGCGGGAGCGTAGATACGCAGTATTTT
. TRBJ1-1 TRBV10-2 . CASSVGRTEAFF TGCGCCAGCAGTGTGGGGCGCACTGAAGCTTTCTTT
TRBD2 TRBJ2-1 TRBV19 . CASSIDSGGSYNEQFF TGTGCCAGTAGTATAGATTCGGGAGGCTCCTACAATGAGCAGTTCTTC
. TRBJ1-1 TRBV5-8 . CASSFKTRELRYKNTEAFF TGTGCCAGCAGCTTTAAAACTAGGGAACTGAGGTACAAGAACACTGAAGCTTTCTTT
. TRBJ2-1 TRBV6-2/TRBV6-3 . CASSLVYNEQFF TGTGCCAGCAGTCTAGTATACAATGAGCAGTTCTTC
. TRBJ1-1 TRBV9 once CASSVSMSGEAFF TGTGCCAGCAGCGTATCTATGAGCGGTGAAGCTTTCTTT
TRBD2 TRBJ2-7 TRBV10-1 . CASSEPGGETPYEQYF TGCGCCAGCAGTGAGCCGGGGGGGGAGACCCCCTACGAGCAGTACTTC
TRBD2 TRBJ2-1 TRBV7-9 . CASSLGQGLAGFSYNEQFF TGTGCCAGCAGCTTAGGCCAAGGGCTAGCGGGATTCTCCTACAATGAGCAGTTCTTC
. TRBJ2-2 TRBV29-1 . CSVIQGTGELFF TGCAGCGTGATTCAGGGTACCGGGGAGCTGTTTTTT
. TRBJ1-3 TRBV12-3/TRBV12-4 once CASSPLTSAIYF TGTGCCAGCAGCCCTCTGACTAGCGCCATATATTTT
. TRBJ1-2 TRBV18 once CASSPESFLSDGYTF TGTGCCAGCTCCCCGGAGTCCTTTTTATCCGATGGCTACACCTTC
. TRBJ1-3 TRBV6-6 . CASSTSIGNTIYF TGTGCCAGCAGTACCTCTATTGGAAACACCATATATTTT
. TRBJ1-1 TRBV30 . CAWGVVANTEAFF TGTGCCTGGGGTGTAGTTGCGAACACTGAAGCTTTCTTT
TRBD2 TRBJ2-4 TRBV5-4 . CASSVGLAGGGKNIQYF TGTGCCAGCAGCGTTGGACTAGCGGGAGGGGGCAAAAACATTCAGTACTTC
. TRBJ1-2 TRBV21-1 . CASSSPVNYGYTF TGTGCCAGCAGCTCACCGGTCAACTATGGCTACACCTTC
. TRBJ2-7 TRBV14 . CASSQAGVGYEQYF TGTGCCAGCAGCCAAGCGGGGGTCGGCTACGAGCAGTACTTC
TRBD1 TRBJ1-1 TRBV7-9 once CASSLMTGGNEAFF TGTGCCAGCAGCTTAATGACAGGGGGTAATGAAGCTTTCTTT
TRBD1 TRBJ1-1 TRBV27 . CASSPDRGVTEAFF TGTGCCAGCAGCCCAGACAGGGGGGTCACTGAAGCTTTCTTT
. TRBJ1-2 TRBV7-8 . CASSQHLTDGARGYGYTF TGTGCCAGCAGCCAACATCTCACGGACGGGGCTAGGGGATATGGCTACACCTTC
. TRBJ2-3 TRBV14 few CASSRFQGTDTQYF TGTGCCAGCAGCCGATTCCAGGGAACAGATACGCAGTATTTT
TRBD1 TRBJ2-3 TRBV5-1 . CASSLGDRATGTQYF TGCGCCAGCAGCTTGGGGGACAGGGCCACTGGTACGCAGTATTTT
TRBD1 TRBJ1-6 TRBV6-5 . CASSEDRTRNSPLHF TGTGCCAGCAGCGAGGACAGGACTCGTAATTCACCCCTCCACTTT
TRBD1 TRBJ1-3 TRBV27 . CASRPIGQVFSGNTIYF TGTGCCAGCAGACCAATAGGACAGGTGTTCTCTGGAAACACCATATATTTT
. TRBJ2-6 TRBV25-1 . CASSDRAGANVLTF TGTGCCAGCAGTGACAGGGCCGGGGCCAACGTCCTGACTTTC
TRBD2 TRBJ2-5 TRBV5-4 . CASSGLAEGQETQYF TGTGCCAGCAGCGGACTAGCGGAGGGACAAGAGACCCAGTACTTC
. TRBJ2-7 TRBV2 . CAAGGHLLPDEQYF TGTGCCGCCGGGGGACACCTCCTACCAGACGAGCAGTACTTC
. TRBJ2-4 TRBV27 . CASSKTPGGASKNIQYF TGTGCCAGCAGTAAAACTCCTGGGGGGGCTTCCAAAAACATTCAGTACTTC
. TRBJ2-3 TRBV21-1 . CASSQGAGRTDTQYF TGTGCCAGCAGCCAAGGAGCGGGCCGCACAGATACGCAGTATTTT
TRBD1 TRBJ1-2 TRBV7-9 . CASSLGQGAAGYTF TGTGCCAGCAGCTTAGGGCAGGGGGCTGCTGGCTACACCTTC
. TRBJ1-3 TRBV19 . CATTWGPGNTIYF TGTGCTACTACTTGGGGGCCGGGAAACACCATATATTTT
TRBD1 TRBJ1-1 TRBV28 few CATLRGGDTEAFF TGTGCCACACTCAGGGGGGGGGACACTGAAGCTTTCTTT
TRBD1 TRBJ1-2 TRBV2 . CASRGTGWGYGYTF TGTGCCAGCAGGGGGACAGGGTGGGGATATGGCTACACCTTC
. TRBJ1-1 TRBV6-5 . CASSPGTTFRGAFF TGTGCCAGCAGTCCCGGGACAACGTTCCGAGGAGCTTTCTTT
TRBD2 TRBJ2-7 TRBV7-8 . CASSSPSTSGSSYEQYF TGTGCCAGCAGCTCCCCTTCGACTAGCGGGAGCTCCTACGAGCAGTACTTC
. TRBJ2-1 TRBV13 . CASSFAEAPNNEQFF TGTGCCAGCAGCTTCGCCGAAGCACCGAACAATGAGCAGTTCTTC
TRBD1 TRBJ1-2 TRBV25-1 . CASSIGQGRSRYGYTF TGTGCCAGCAGTATCGGACAGGGAAGATCCCGCTATGGCTACACCTTC